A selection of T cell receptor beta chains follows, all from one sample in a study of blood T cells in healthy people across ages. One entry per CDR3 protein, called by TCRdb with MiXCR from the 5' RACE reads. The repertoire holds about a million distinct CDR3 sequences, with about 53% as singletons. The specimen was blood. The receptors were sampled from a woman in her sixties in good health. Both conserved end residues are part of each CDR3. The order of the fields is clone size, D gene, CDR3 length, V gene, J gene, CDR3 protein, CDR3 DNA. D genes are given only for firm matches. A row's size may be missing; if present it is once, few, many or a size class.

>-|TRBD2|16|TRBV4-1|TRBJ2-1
CASSQGAGGPGNEQFF
TGCGCCAGCAGCCAAGGAGCGGGAGGGCCGGGTAATGAGCAGTTCTTC
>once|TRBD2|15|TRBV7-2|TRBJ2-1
CASSLTSGRGGEQFF
TGTGCCAGCAGCCTAACTAGCGGGAGGGGGGGTGAGCAGTTCTTC
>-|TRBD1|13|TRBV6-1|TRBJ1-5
CASLPRGDQPQHF
TGTGCCAGTCTTCCCAGGGGGGATCAGCCCCAGCATTTT
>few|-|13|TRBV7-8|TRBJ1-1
CASSLAPGAEAFF
TGTGCCAGCAGCTTAGCGCCAGGGGCTGAAGCTTTCTTT
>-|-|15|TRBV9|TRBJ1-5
CASSVSPTLHQPQHF
TGTGCCAGCAGCGTATCTCCCACCCTTCATCAGCCCCAGCATTTT
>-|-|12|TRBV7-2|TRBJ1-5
CASSLERQPQHF
TGTGCCAGCAGCTTAGAGCGCCAGCCCCAGCATTTT
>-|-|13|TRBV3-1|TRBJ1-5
CASSQDPWQPQHF
TGTGCCAGCAGCCAAGATCCTTGGCAGCCCCAGCATTTT
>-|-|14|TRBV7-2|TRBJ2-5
CASSLVAATGTQYF
TGTGCCAGCAGCTTAGTCGCGGCGACGGGGACCCAGTACTTC
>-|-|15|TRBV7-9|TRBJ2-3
CASAREAGSTDTQYF
TGTGCCAGCGCCAGGGAGGCAGGGAGCACAGATACGCAGTATTTT
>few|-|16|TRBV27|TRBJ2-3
CASSPEGGSIWDTQYF
TGTGCCAGCAGCCCGGAAGGAGGGAGTATTTGGGATACGCAGTATTTT
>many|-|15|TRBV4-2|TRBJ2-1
CASSQEGSSYNEQFF
TGCGCCAGCAGCCAAGAAGGGAGCTCCTACAATGAGCAGTTCTTC
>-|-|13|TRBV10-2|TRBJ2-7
CASSAITGRRQYF
TGCGCCAGCAGCGCCATTACCGGTCGCCGGCAGTACTTC
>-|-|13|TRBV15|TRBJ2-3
CATSVLKERAQYF
TGTGCCACCAGCGTACTAAAGGAGCGTGCGCAGTATTTT
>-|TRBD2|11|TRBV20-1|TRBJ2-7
CSAIGGAEQYF
TGCAGTGCTATCGGGGGGGCCGAGCAGTACTTC
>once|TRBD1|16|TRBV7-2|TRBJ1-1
CASSPFRGLPSGQAFF
TGTGCCAGCAGCCCGTTTAGGGGGCTTCCTTCAGGACAAGCTTTCTTT
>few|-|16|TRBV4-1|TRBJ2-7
CASSQDLNRGTYEQYF
TGCGCCAGCAGCCAAGATCTCAATAGGGGAACCTACGAGCAGTACTTC
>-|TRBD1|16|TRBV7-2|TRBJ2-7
CASSLGTGLSSYEQYF
TGTGCCAGCAGCTTAGGGACAGGACTTAGCTCCTACGAGCAGTACTTC
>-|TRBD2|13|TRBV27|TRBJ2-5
CASSLSQATGGYF
TGTGCCAGCAGTTTATCGCAAGCGACGGGAGGGTACTTC
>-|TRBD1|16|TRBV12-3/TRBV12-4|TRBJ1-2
CASSSTQQGPLYGYTF
TGTGCCAGCAGTTCCACACAACAGGGGCCTTTGTATGGCTACACCTTC
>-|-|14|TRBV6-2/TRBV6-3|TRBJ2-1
CASSEQVAVNEQFF
TGTGCCAGCTCCGAACAGGTAGCGGTCAATGAGCAGTTCTTC
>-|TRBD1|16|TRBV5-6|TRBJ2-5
CASSLRYGTAQETQYF
TGTGCCAGCAGCTTGCGGTACGGGACAGCACAAGAGACCCAGTACTTC
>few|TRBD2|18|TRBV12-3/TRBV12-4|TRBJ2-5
CASSPGLAGVNWWETQYF
TGTGCCAGCAGTCCCGGACTAGCGGGAGTGAATTGGTGGGAGACCCAGTACTTC
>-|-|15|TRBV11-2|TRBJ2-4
CASSLASGAKSIQYF
TGTGCCAGCAGCCTTGCCTCAGGGGCCAAAAGCATTCAGTACTTC
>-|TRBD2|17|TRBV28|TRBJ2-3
CASSPVLAGGPVNTQYF
TGTGCCAGCAGCCCGGTGCTAGCGGGAGGGCCGGTGAATACGCAGTATTTT
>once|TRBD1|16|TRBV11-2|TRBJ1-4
CASSLRQTGGIPKLFF
TGTGCCAGCAGCTTACGCCAAACAGGGGGCATCCCCAAACTGTTTTTT
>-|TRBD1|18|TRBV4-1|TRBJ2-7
CASSLAESKDRWAYEQYF
TGCGCCAGCAGCCTTGCGGAGAGCAAGGACAGGTGGGCCTACGAGCAGTACTTC
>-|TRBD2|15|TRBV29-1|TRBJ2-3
CSAAQTSRTTDTQYF
TGCAGCGCTGCCCAGACTAGCAGAACCACAGATACGCAGTATTTT
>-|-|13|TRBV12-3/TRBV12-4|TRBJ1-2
CASSLMGIDGYTF
TGTGCCAGCAGTTTAATGGGTATCGATGGCTACACCTTC
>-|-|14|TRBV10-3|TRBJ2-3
CAISAGPTRDTQYF
TGTGCCATCAGTGCGGGCCCTACGAGGGATACGCAGTATTTT
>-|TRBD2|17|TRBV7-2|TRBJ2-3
CASSLALAGTSTDTQYF
TGTGCCAGCAGCTTAGCGCTAGCGGGCACTAGCACAGATACGCAGTATTTT
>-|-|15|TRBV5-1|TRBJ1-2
CASSLNPWQGNGYTF
TGCGCCAGCAGCTTGAACCCTTGGCAGGGGAATGGCTACACCTTC
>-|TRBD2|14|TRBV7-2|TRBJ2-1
CASRKTSGSNEQFF
TGTGCCAGCAGAAAGACTAGCGGGAGTAATGAGCAGTTCTTC
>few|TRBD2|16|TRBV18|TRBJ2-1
CASSPPGLAETNEQFF
TGTGCCAGCTCACCACCAGGACTAGCGGAGACCAATGAGCAGTTCTTC
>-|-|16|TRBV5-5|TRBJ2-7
CASSGTPGVGGREQYF
TGTGCCAGCAGCGGGACCCCCGGCGTAGGGGGTCGCGAGCAGTACTTC
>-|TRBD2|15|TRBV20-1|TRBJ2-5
CSATRLAHGEETQYF
TGCAGTGCTACCAGACTAGCGCACGGGGAAGAGACCCAGTACTTC
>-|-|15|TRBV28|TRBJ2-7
CASSLSGADYYEQYF
TGTGCCAGCAGTTTATCGGGCGCCGATTACTACGAGCAGTACTTC
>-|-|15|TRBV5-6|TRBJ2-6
CASSPTGYGASVLTF
TGTGCCAGCAGCCCTACAGGTTATGGGGCCAGCGTCCTGACTTTC
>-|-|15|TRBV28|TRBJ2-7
CASSLSAGLSYEQYF
TGTGCCAGCAGTTTGTCGGCAGGCCTTTCCTACGAGCAGTACTTC
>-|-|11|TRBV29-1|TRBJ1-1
CSVRAEIEAFF
TGCAGCGTTCGGGCCGAGATTGAAGCTTTCTTT
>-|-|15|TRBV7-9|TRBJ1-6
CASSHSDGNNSPLHF
TGTGCCAGCAGCCACTCCGACGGGAACAATTCACCCCTCCACTTT
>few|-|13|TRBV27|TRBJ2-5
CASSFLNQETQYF
TGTGCCAGCAGTTTCCTTAACCAAGAGACCCAGTACTTC
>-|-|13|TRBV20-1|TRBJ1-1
CSARIQAGTEAFF
TGCAGTGCTAGGATCCAGGCGGGGACTGAAGCTTTCTTT
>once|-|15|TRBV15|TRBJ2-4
CATSRTPGSGAIQYF
TGTGCCACCAGCAGAACACCAGGGAGTGGGGCAATTCAGTACTTC
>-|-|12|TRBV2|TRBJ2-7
CTGGLGGYEQYF
TGTACCGGTGGACTTGGAGGCTACGAGCAGTACTTC
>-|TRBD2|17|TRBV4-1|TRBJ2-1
CASSHPRTSGRYNEQFF
TGCGCCAGCAGCCACCCGAGGACTAGCGGGAGATACAATGAGCAGTTCTTC
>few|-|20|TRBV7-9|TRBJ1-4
CASSVITSTETLATNEKLFF
TGTGCCAGCAGCGTAATTACCTCGACGGAGACACTTGCAACTAATGAAAAACTGTTTTTT
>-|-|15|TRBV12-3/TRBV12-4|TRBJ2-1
CASSQIGLNYNEQFF
TGTGCCAGCAGCCAAATCGGACTAAACTACAATGAGCAGTTCTTC
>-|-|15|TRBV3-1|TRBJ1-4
CASSRTGGTDEKLFF
TGTGCCAGCAGCCGAACAGGAGGTACTGATGAAAAACTGTTTTTT
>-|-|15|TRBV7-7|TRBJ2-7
CASSLSPGVNNEQYF
TGTGCCAGCAGCTTATCCCCAGGGGTGAACAATGAGCAGTACTTC
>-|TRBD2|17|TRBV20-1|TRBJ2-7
CSARDRLAGVAVKEQYF
TGCAGTGCTAGGGATAGACTAGCGGGAGTGGCGGTAAAAGAGCAGTACTTC
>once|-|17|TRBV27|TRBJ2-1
CASRDGRRRRPFYEQFF
TGTGCCAGCAGGGACGGACGGAGACGGAGGCCCTTCTACGAGCAGTTCTTC
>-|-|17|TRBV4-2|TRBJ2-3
CASSQGESGRSTDTQYF
TGTGCCAGCAGCCAAGGAGAGTCGGGCCGGTCGACAGATACGCAGTATTTT
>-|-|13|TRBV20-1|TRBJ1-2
CSARVTQNLGYTF
TGCAGTGCTAGAGTAACTCAGAATTTGGGCTACACCTTC
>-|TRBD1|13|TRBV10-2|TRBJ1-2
CASSRTGYDGYTF
TGCGCCAGCAGTAGGACAGGTTATGATGGCTACACCTTC
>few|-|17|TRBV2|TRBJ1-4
CASSPFGEGATNEKLFF
TGTGCCAGCAGCCCGTTTGGAGAGGGGGCAACTAATGAAAAACTGTTTTTT